The entry below gives a single T cell receptor (beta chain) sequence along with its context. This sample is part of a study of blood T cell repertoires in COVID-19. Study-level background: Acute and convalescent COVID-19 samples came from the United States, Italy and Spain. In each case, the material was cDNA or gDNA derived from T cells, B-cell-depleted T cells, or PBMCs.

CDR1 and CDR2 from the germline V gene are SGHTS and YDEGEE. Deletions cut 5 bases from V and 11 bases from J, with 13 bases between. The CDR3 length is 11 residues. Enrolment of Seattle patients took place during active infection, and they were followed longitudinally. Study processing details: For nucleated cells, counts were estimated from reference gene primer amplification. Clones were sequenced by immunoSEQ multiplex PCR, and TCRdb holds only the in-frame ones, with some missing. That table supplies the V and J calls and clone size; D and trimming were determined from the DNA. The data contain around 150,000 clones, approximately 86% of them seen just once; the ten biggest clones take up approximately 6.8%.

The sample was peripheral blood. The clonotype comes from a woman aged 40 to 50 with COVID-19, enrolled during active disease. V and J are TRBV5-8 and TRBJ2-5; the D is unclear. CDR3 sequence: CASSSDSPQYF. CDR3 bases: TGTGCCAGCAGTTCTGACTCCCCTCAGTACTTC.